The 24 T cell receptor beta chains listed next were all sequenced from one sample in a study of naive and memory T cell subsets. Four PCR rounds used nested alpha and beta constant region primers plus the SP2 primer. TCRdb re-derived calls from the UMI-ligation and nested PCR reads in MiXCR, one entry per CDR3 protein. The sample shows some 30,000 distinct CDR3 sequences, less than 8.5% of them seen only once. Regarding treatment: skin biopsy from PPD injection site in Mantoux-positive individual. TCR cDNA received a 3' ligated oligonucleotide that carried a UMI. The starting material was skin, obtained from a tuberculin skin test site. The receptors here all came from an adult in good health.

The V and J genes are TRBV6-1 and TRBJ2-1; weak D call: TRBD1 (5 bases). CDR1 and CDR2 (germline): MNHNS, SASEGT. The V end was cut by 2 bases, the J end by 8 bases, with 19 bases between. CDR3 length: 16 amino acids. Written as DNA, the CDR3 is TGTGCCAGCAGTGAACCTCCTCGGCAGGGTCCCCATGAGCAGTTCTTC. As protein: CASSEPPRQGPHEQFF.

This clonotype is medium-sized. The chain carries TRBV20-1 and TRBJ2-3; TRBD1 matches at 7 bases. Germline CDR1 DFQATT, CDR2 SNEGSKA (reference sequence). This CDR3 has 14 amino acids. Trimming at V came to 3 bases and at J to 2 bases, leaving 5 bases not matched to a gene. DNA of the CDR3: TGCAGTGCTAGGAGACAGGGAGCCACAGATACGCAGTATTTT. The encoded protein is CSARRQGATDTQYF.

The V call is TRBV28, the J call TRBJ1-5; D gene unclear. Germline CDR1 reads MDHEN; CDR2 reads SYDVKM. The CDR3 has 13 amino acids. The V gene lost 2 bases and the J gene lost 5 bases, with 7 bases spanning the gap. DNA of the CDR3: TGTGCCAGCAGTTTAATTAAGGATCAGCCCCAGCATTTT. Amino acid sequence: CASSLIKDQPQHF.

The chain employs TRBV5-5 and TRBJ1-2; D perhaps matches TRBD1 (6 bases). In germline, CDR1 is SGHKS, CDR2 YYEKEE (reference sequence). The V end was cut by 4 bases, the J end by 3 bases, with 13 bases between. This CDR3 comprises 14 residues. DNA for the CDR3: TGTGCCAGCAGCCGGACAGTGATCGACTATGGCTACACCTTC. It is translated as CASSRTVIDYGYTF.

The sample holds many counts of this clonotype. The chain uses TRBV7-9 and TRBJ1-1, with D possibly being TRBD1 (5 bases). The CDR3 loop spans 17 amino acids. Germline CDR1 is SEHNR and CDR2 is FQNEAQ (reference sequence). V was cut by 4 bases and J by 11 bases, with 29 bases left in between. CDR3 in DNA: TGTGCCAGCAGCTGGGGGGGAGTGGGAACCTCCCCCTATAAGGCTTTCTTT. It translates to CASSWGGVGTSPYKAFF. The whole variable domain, filled in from reference TRBV7-9 and TRBJ1-1, reads DTGVSQNPRHKITKRGQNVTFRCDPISEHNRLYWYRQTLGQGPEFLTYFQNEAQLEKSRLLSDRFSAERPKGSFSTLEIQRTEQGDSAMYLCASSWGGVGTSPYKAFFGQGTRLTVV.

This clonotype was found many times. This chain connects TRBV15 to TRBJ2-3; D gene uncertain. CDR1 and CDR2 from the germline V gene are LNHNV and YYDKDF (reference sequence). The V and J ends lost 0 bases and 0 bases respectively, with 10 bases between them. This CDR3 region has 16 residues. The DNA for the CDR3 is TGTGCCACCAGCAGAGAACTGGGGTTTAGCACAGATACGCAGTATTTT. It is translated as CATSRELGFSTDTQYF.

The CDR3 region has the DNA TGTGCCAGCAGTAGCGACCCACAGGGCCACGAGCAGTACTTC. Protein sequence: CASSSDPQGHEQYF. The chain recombines TRBV6-5 with TRBJ2-7; possibly TRBD1 for D (6 bases). The CDR3 runs to 14 residues. Trimming stripped 5 bases from V and 5 bases from J, with 16 bases between. Germline V gene lookup returns CDR1 MNHEY and CDR2 SVGAGI.

This clonotype was counted at least ten times. This chain links TRBV20-1 with TRBJ2-3; D call uncertain. The CDR3 is 15 amino acids. V was clipped by 0 bases and J by 2 bases, with 12 bases between them. Per the germline V gene, CDR1 is DFQATT and CDR2 is SNEGSKA (reference sequence). The CDR3 coding sequence is TGCAGTGCTAGAGATCCCCAAAACCCCACAGATACGCAGTATTTT. Encoded protein: CSARDPQNPTDTQYF.

This sequence joins TRBV7-2 and TRBJ1-6; unclear D gene. CDR3 length equals 11 residues. Between the trimmed V and J ends, which lost 2 bases and 9 bases, there was a span of 2 bases. The germline V gene has CDR1 SGHTA and CDR2 FQGNSA. In DNA, the CDR3 is TGTGCCAGCAGCTTAACTTCACCCCTCCACTTT. It yields the protein CASSLTSPLHF.

This clonotype was detected many times. The genes are TRBV29-1 and TRBJ2-7; D is perhaps TRBD1 (6 bases). CDR3 length: 12 amino acids. Trimming took off 4 bases at V and 2 bases at J, with 9 bases between the two ends. Per the germline V gene, CDR1 is SQVTM and CDR2 is ANQGSEA. The CDR3 DNA sequence: TGCAGCGTTGTTCAGGGGACCTACGAGCAGTACTTC. Translated, it gives CSVVQGTYEQYF.

This clonotype is medium-sized within its sample. The V gene is TRBV11-2, the J gene TRBJ2-6; D might be TRBD1 or TRBD2, each matching 6 bases. Between the trimmed V and J ends, which lost 7 bases and 0 bases, there was a span of 16 bases. Germline V gene sequence: CDR1 SGHAT, CDR2 FQNNGV. This CDR3 contains 17 residues. The chain's CDR3 is CASTERGLPSGANVLTF. The CDR3 nucleotides are TGTGCCAGCACCGAACGGGGGCTCCCCTCTGGGGCCAACGTCCTGACTTTC.

The CDR3 spells CASSNVLREGEQYF. DNA for the CDR3: TGTGCCAGTAGTAACGTCTTAAGGGAGGGGGAGCAGTACTTC. The chain employs TRBV19 and TRBJ2-7, with 7 bases that match TRBD2. The V gene end was trimmed by 4 bases and the J gene end by 7 bases; junction bases not matched to a gene: 10. From germline, CDR1 is LNHDA and CDR2 SQIVND (reference sequence). CDR3 length: 14 amino acids.

This clonotype was recorded many times. The rearrangement uses TRBV11-2 and TRBJ2-7, with 10 positions matching TRBD1. V trimming: 4 bases; J trimming: 1 base; junction bases outside the gene matches: 4. Germline CDR1 SGHAT, CDR2 FQNNGV. The CDR3 runs to 15 residues. CDR3 nucleotides: TGTGCCAGCAGCTCCGGGACAGGGGCATCCTACGAGCAGTACTTC. It specifies CASSSGTGASYEQYF.

The rearrangement joins TRBV2 to TRBJ2-3, with 16 nucleotides matching TRBD2. J lost 7 bases, V lost 4 bases, and 11 bases had no gene match. Germline V gene sequence: CDR1 SNHLY, CDR2 FYNNEI. The CDR3 is 18 residues long. The CDR3 nucleotides read TGTGCCAGCAGTGGAACCGGGACTAGCGGGGGGGCTCGAAATACGCAGTATTTT. Amino acids: CASSGTGTSGGARNTQYF.

This clonotype has at least ten counts. This chain links TRBV5-6 with TRBJ2-3; D is unclear. Germline CDR1 reads SGHDT; CDR2 reads YYEEEE. The V end was cut by 0 bases, the J end by 0 bases, with 5 bases between. CDR3 length: 14 amino acids. CDR3 in amino acids: CASSLGASTDTQYF. The CDR3 region has the DNA TGTGCCAGCAGCTTGGGAGCTAGCACAGATACGCAGTATTTT.

Sample share makes this clonotype medium-sized. V gene TRBV6-1 combines with J gene TRBJ2-1, with D perhaps matching TRBD1 (5 bases). From germline, CDR1 is MNHNS and CDR2 SASEGT. V was pared by 1 base and J by 3 bases, with 16 bases between. There are 17 residues in the CDR3. The CDR3 reads CASSEEGSGLHYNEQFF. CDR3 bases: TGTGCCAGCAGTGAAGAAGGGTCAGGGCTTCACTACAATGAGCAGTTCTTC.

The chain is built from TRBV7-8 and TRBJ2-5; 12 bases are a match to TRBD2. Germline V gene lookup returns CDR1 SGHVS and CDR2 FQNEAQ. The CDR3 contains 17 residues. The junction had 9 bases not matched to a gene; V was cut back by 5 bases and J by 2 bases. Here the CDR3 DNA reads TGTGCCAGCAGCCCTCACCCCACTAGCGGGGGGCAAGAGACCCAGTACTTC. It is translated as CASSPHPTSGGQETQYF.

This clonotype was counted between two and nine times. This sequence joins TRBV20-1 and TRBJ1-1; D perhaps matches TRBD1 (5 bases). The germline V gene has CDR1 DFQATT and CDR2 SNEGSKA (reference sequence). The length of the CDR3 is 13 residues. V gave up 3 bases and J gave up 5 bases, with 13 bases separating them. The CDR3 loop is CSASGGCGTEAFF. Written as DNA, the CDR3 is TGCAGTGCTAGTGGGGGATGCGGGACTGAAGCTTTCTTT.

This clonotype appeared many times. The CDR3 DNA reads as TGTGCCAGCAGCTTAGACGGGGGGAGCCTTCAAGTAAGCACAGATACGCAGTATTTT. It codes for CASSLDGGSLQVSTDTQYF. The rearrangement joins TRBV11-2 to TRBJ2-3, with 7 bases lining up with TRBD2. The V segment lost 0 bases and the J segment 0 bases; nucleotides outside the gene matches: 12. Germline CDR1 reads SGHAT; CDR2 reads FQNNGV. CDR3 size: 19 residues.

Turning to this clonotype: A much larger clone differs from this one at a single base, so this may be a read error. This chain links TRBV4-1 with TRBJ1-2; TRBD1 is a possible D gene (5 bases). The germline V gene encodes CDR1 MGHRA and CDR2 YSYEKL. V dropped 0 bases and J dropped 4 bases, with 12 bases sitting between them. This CDR3 comprises 15 residues. CDR3 DNA: TGCGCCAGCAGCCAAGAAGGCAGGGACTGCTATGGCTACACCTTC. Translation gives CASSQEGRDCYGYTF.

With regard to this clonotype: Given a much more abundant clone one base away, this may be a read error. The genes are TRBV12-3 or TRBV12-4 and TRBJ2-5; 9 bases fit TRBD2. The CDR3 contains 14 residues. Unmatched junction bases numbered 5, after V lost 5 bases and J lost 4 bases. The CDR3 loop is CASSRTSVGETQYF. The CDR3 nucleotides are TGTGCCAGCAGTCGGACTAGCGTAGGAGAGACCCAGTACTTC.

This clonotype was seen at least ten times. The V call is TRBV7-9, the J call TRBJ2-2; D is perhaps TRBD1 (5 bases). This CDR3 region has 16 residues. The ends were cut back, 5 bases at V and 4 bases at J, with 17 bases in the middle. The germline CDR1 and CDR2 sequences are SEHNR and FQNEAQ (reference sequence). The CDR3 DNA reads as TGTGCCAGCAGCCCGTACAGGAGCCAACCCACCGGGGAGCTGTTTTTT. Protein sequence: CASSPYRSQPTGELFF.

The table lists this clonotype with a few counts. The chain couples TRBV25-1 to TRBJ2-1; D might be TRBD1 (6 bases). CDR3 size: 17 residues. Trimming removed 5 bases from V and 2 bases from J, with 19 bases in between. Germline V lookup: CDR1 MGHDK, CDR2 SYGVNS. The CDR3 loop is CASSKGEGTSTYNEQFF. The CDR3 DNA is TGTGCCAGCAGTAAGGGAGAGGGGACATCCACCTACAATGAGCAGTTCTTC.

This clonotype has only a few counts. This CDR3 reads CASSSGRITGELFF. In DNA, the CDR3 is TGTGCCAGCAGCTCCGGCAGAATAACCGGGGAGCTGTTTTTT. The chain carries TRBV5-8 and TRBJ2-2, with D hard to call. In germline, CDR1 is SGHTS, CDR2 YDEGEE. The V and J ends lost 3 bases and 5 bases respectively, with 11 bases between them. The CDR3 runs 14 residues.